Given below is one TCR beta chain in context. Its target is not known. CDR1 is MNHEY, CDR2 SVGAGI, per germline. V lost 6 bases to trimming and J lost 4 bases; unmatched junction nucleotides: 6. The CDR3 consists of 14 residues. The authors reverse transcribed all of the isolated RNA, so sequencing captured expressed TCRB transcripts. Profiling relied on immunoSEQ multiplex PCR, and the TCRdb table lists in-frame clones only, not all of them. The sample holds roughly 180,000 clones, about 8% seen once. This sample was included in a study of beta chain features in type 1 diabetes. General study points: Patients with Type 1 diabetes showed moderately but significantly shorter TCRB CDR3s in all four CD4+ subsets.

This clonotype originated in a woman aged 40 to 49 with type 1 diabetes. The chain joins TRBV6-5 to TRBJ1-5; 7 bases align to TRBD1. The sequenced material came from central memory CD4+ T cells from blood. In DNA form, the CDR3 reads TGTGCCAGCAGCCGGGACAGCGTAAATCAGCCCCAGCATTTT. This codes for CASSRDSVNQPQHF.